The 17 T cell receptor beta chains reported below all come from one sample, sequenced in a study of cytomegalovirus exposure and HLA in healthy donors. Assay: immunoSEQ multiplex PCR; the TCRdb copy retains only in-frame clones and omits some. This table holds over 150,000 clones, around 83% found once. Source material: PBMCs. Source of these receptors: a human donor in good health.

This clone has only a few counts. This chain links TRBV7-2 with TRBJ2-1; 8 bases agree with TRBD1. The CDR3 sequence is 15 residues long. Per germline, CDR1 SGHTA and CDR2 FQGNSA. Losses at the gene ends were 4 bases for V and 8 bases for J; bases not matched to a gene: 10. The CDR3 loop reads CASSYRQGPTDEQFF. In nucleotides, the CDR3 is TGTGCCAGCAGCTATAGACAGGGGCCTACCGATGAGCAGTTCTTC.

The chain recombines TRBV5-5 with TRBJ1-1; D call uncertain. The germline V gene has CDR1 SGHKS and CDR2 YYEKEE (reference sequence). V was trimmed by 1 base and J by 9 bases, leaving 10 bases between them. The CDR3 runs 12 residues. For the CDR3, the DNA is TGTGCCAGCAGCTTGAGCGGGAGCCAAGCTTTCTTT. Amino acid sequence: CASSLSGSQAFF.

The chain recombines TRBV5-1 with TRBJ2-7; maybe TRBD2 (5 bases). Trimming left V 5 bases short and J 3 bases short, with 15 bases between. The germline V gene encodes CDR1 SGHRS and CDR2 YFSETQ. The CDR3 extends over 14 amino acids. The CDR3 coding sequence is TGCGCCAGCAGTAAGGCGGGCTCTTACTACGAGCAGTACTTC. Its translation is CASSKAGSYYEQYF. The complete variable domain, with remaining parts taken from reference TRBV5-1 and TRBJ2-7, reads KAGVTQTPRYLIKTRGQQVTLSCSPISGHRSVSWYQQTPGQGLQFLFEYFSETQRNKGNFPGRFSGRQFSNSRSEMNVSTLELGDSALYLCASSKAGSYYEQYFGPGTRLTVT.

The V call is TRBV5-1, the J call TRBJ2-3; D is unresolved. Germline V gives CDR1 SGHRS, CDR2 YFSETQ. The CDR3 loop spans 13 amino acids. V was clipped by 1 base and J by 5 bases, with 8 bases between them. CDR3 nucleotide sequence: TGCGCCAGCAGCTTGTCGCCCGGAGATACGCAGTATTTT. It yields the protein CASSLSPGDTQYF.

V usage is TRBV7-9 and J usage is TRBJ2-7, with D possibly TRBD2 on 5 matching bases. Germline V gene lookup returns CDR1 SEHNR and CDR2 FQNEAQ (reference sequence). The V gene lost 5 bases and the J gene lost 4 bases, with 15 bases spanning the gap. The CDR3 runs to 14 residues. CDR3 protein: CASSPYPGKYEQYF. The CDR3, as DNA: TGTGCCAGCAGCCCATACCCGGGGAAGTACGAGCAGTACTTC.

This clone was counted a single time. This chain connects TRBV18 to TRBJ2-7; tentatively, D is TRBD1 (6 bases). V gave up 1 base and J gave up 3 bases, with 16 bases separating them. The CDR3 has 16 amino acids. CDR1 and CDR2 from the germline V gene are KGHSH and LQKENI. The CDR3, as DNA: TGTGCCAGCTCACCACGAACAGGGTTTTGGGACTACGAGCAGTACTTC. Its translation: CASSPRTGFWDYEQYF.

This chain uses TRBV4-3 with TRBJ1-6; maybe TRBD1 (5 bases). Trimming removed 0 bases from V and 2 bases from J, with 14 bases in between. Germline V gene lookup returns CDR1 LGHNA and CDR2 YSLEER. This CDR3 is 18 amino acids long. The CDR3 is CASSQDQIGVAYNSPLHF. In DNA form, the CDR3 reads TGCGCCAGCAGCCAAGATCAAATAGGGGTGGCCTATAATTCACCCCTCCACTTT.

V and J are TRBV6-4 and TRBJ1-1, with 7 bases lining up with TRBD1. V dropped 5 bases and J dropped 5; count of bases not matched to a gene: 5. This CDR3 comprises 13 residues. Looked up from germline, CDR1 is MRHNA and CDR2 is SNTAGT. The CDR3 protein is CASSRQGGTEAFF. DNA of the CDR3: TGTGCCAGCAGTCGTCAGGGGGGTACTGAAGCTTTCTTT.

This sequence joins TRBV5-6 and TRBJ1-1; a possible D gene is TRBD1 (5 bases). Germline loops: CDR1 SGHDT, CDR2 YYEEEE. This CDR3 comprises 19 residues. The ends were cut back, 0 bases at V and 6 bases at J, with 27 bases in the middle. CDR3 sequence reads: CASSLVGGAAGSRRAEAFF. CDR3 DNA: TGTGCCAGCAGCTTGGTAGGTGGGGCGGCAGGTTCGAGGCGTGCTGAAGCTTTCTTT. Looking up the rest from reference TRBV5-6 and TRBJ1-1 gives the full variable domain: DAGVTQSPTHLIKTRGQQVTLRCSPKSGHDTVSWYQQALGQGPQFIFQYYEEEERQRGNFPDRFSGHQFPNYSSELNVNALLLGDSALYLCASSLVGGAAGSRRAEAFFGQGTRLTVV.

J is TRBJ1-2 and V is TRBV7-9; 7 bases match TRBD1. The CDR3 spans 16 residues. V was clipped by 5 bases and J by 3 bases; unmatched bases: 12. The germline gives CDR1 SEHNR, CDR2 FQNEAQ (reference sequence). CDR3: CASSPLTGRFDYGYTF. The CDR3 coding sequence is TGTGCCAGCAGCCCCCTGACAGGGAGGTTTGACTATGGCTACACCTTC.

The genes are TRBV5-8 and TRBJ2-6; D ambiguous. CDR3 size: 18 residues. V gave up 0 bases and J gave up 2 bases, with 15 bases separating them. Per germline, CDR1 SGHTS and CDR2 YDEGEE. The CDR3 region has the DNA TGTGCCAGCAGCTTGGCTGTAGATTTCGTGCCTGGGGCCAACGTCCTGACTTTC. Translating it yields CASSLAVDFVPGANVLTF. The full variable domain, its missing parts supplied by reference TRBV5-8 and TRBJ2-6, is EAGVTQSPTHLIKTRGQQATLRCSPISGHTSVYWYQQALGLGLQFLLWYDEGEERNRGNFPPRFSGRQFPNYSSELNVNALELEDSALYLCASSLAVDFVPGANVLTFGAGSRLTVL.

This clone has just a few counts. The rearrangement uses TRBV23-1 and TRBJ2-5; possible D gene TRBD2, 6 bases. TRBV23-1 is annotated as an ORF whose role is uncertain. Trimming removed 6 bases from V and 3 bases from J, with 11 bases in between. This CDR3 comprises 13 residues. CDR3 in amino acids: CASRRLEKETQYF. Written as DNA, the CDR3 is TGCGCCAGCAGGAGACTAGAGAAAGAGACCCAGTACTTC.

The chain combines TRBV5-1 with TRBJ2-5, with TRBD1 matching 9 bases. V shed 4 bases, J shed 4 bases, and the junction held 8 bases outside the gene matches. Germline V lookup: CDR1 SGHRS, CDR2 YFSETQ. The CDR3 has 15 amino acids. CDR3: CASSTGQGRVETQYF. For the CDR3, the DNA is TGCGCCAGCAGCACGGGACAGGGACGGGTAGAGACCCAGTACTTC.

CDR3 in amino acids: CASSSPQDRASYEQYF. The CDR3 nucleotides are TGTGCCAGCAGTTCTCCTCAGGACAGGGCAAGTTACGAGCAGTACTTC. The chain couples TRBV28 to TRBJ2-7, with 8 bases matching TRBD1. This CDR3 has 16 residues. From germline, CDR1 is MDHEN and CDR2 SYDVKM. With 4 bases clipped from V and 4 bases from J, the junction kept 12 bases outside the gene matches.

The chain carries TRBV9 and TRBJ2-3; 8 bases align to TRBD2. Per the germline V gene, CDR1 is SGDLS and CDR2 is YYNGEE. This CDR3 region has 16 residues. J gave up 3 bases and V 3 bases, and 9 bases lay outside the gene matches. CDR3 nucleotides: TGTGCCAGCAGCGGCGTCGGGGGGGCCACGACAGATACGCAGTATTTT. Translating it yields CASSGVGGATTDTQYF.

This clone has more than one count but fewer than ten. The V and J genes are TRBV29-1 and TRBJ2-7; 9 nucleotides align to TRBD1. The V gene end was trimmed by 3 bases and the J gene end by 7 bases; junction bases not matched to a gene: 4. The CDR3 has 12 residues. CDR1 SQVTM and CDR2 ANQGSEA come from the germline V gene. DNA for the CDR3: TGCAGCGTTGATGTTGGACAGGGGGAGCAGTACTTC. Protein product: CSVDVGQGEQYF.

J is TRBJ2-5 and V is TRBV28, with D maybe TRBD2 (6 bases). V was cut by 1 base and J by 5 bases, with 14 bases left in between. This CDR3 contains 15 residues. Germline V gene sequence: CDR1 MDHEN, CDR2 SYDVKM. Here the CDR3 reads CASSLSGSGGETQYF. The CDR3 DNA reads TGTGCCAGCAGTTTATCGGGTTCAGGAGGGGAGACCCAGTACTTC.